This paragraph reports one T cell receptor (beta chain). What it recognizes is unknown. The sample comes from a study of blood T cells in healthy people across ages. Total RNA extracted from each sample amounted to at least 6 micrograms. With a J-beta primer mix and a sample-barcoded 5' primer, a second PCR ran about 6 to 11 cycles. Each cDNA molecule carried a tag from a template-switch adaptor that contained 12 random nucleotides. Individual samples furnished no less than 2.5 million CDR3-containing paired-end reads apiece. TCRdb re-called the 5' RACE reads through MiXCR, storing one row per CDR3 protein. The sample lists some 700,000 distinct CDR3 sequences, roughly 20% occurring once. Broader study findings: CMV status of donors was unknown, possibly confounding expanded clonotype changes.

The source of this sequence is an older man in good health. The sample was blood.

DNA for the CDR3: TGTGCCAGCAGCCAGAGAGCGGGAAGGGGCACAGATACGCAGTATTTT. Protein sequence: CASSQRAGRGTDTQYF. The genes are TRBV14 and TRBJ2-3; 7 nucleotides align to TRBD2. The germline gives CDR1 SGHDN, CDR2 FVKESK. V trimming: 3 bases; J trimming: 1 base; junction bases outside the gene matches: 7. The CDR3 sequence is 16 residues long.